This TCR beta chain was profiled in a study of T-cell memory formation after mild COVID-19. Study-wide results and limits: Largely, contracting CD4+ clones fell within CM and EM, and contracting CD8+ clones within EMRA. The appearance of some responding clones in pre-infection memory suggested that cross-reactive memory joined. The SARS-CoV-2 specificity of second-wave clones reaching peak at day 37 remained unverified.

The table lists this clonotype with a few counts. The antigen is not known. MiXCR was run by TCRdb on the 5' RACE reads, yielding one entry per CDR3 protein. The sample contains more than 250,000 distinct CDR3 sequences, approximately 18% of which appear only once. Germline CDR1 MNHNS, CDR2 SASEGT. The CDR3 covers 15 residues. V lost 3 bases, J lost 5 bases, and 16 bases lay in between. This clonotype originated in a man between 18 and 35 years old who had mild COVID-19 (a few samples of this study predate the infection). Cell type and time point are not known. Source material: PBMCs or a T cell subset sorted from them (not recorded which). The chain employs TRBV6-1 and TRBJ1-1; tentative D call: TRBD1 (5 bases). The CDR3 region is CASSDQGAALTEAFF. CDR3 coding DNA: TGTGCCAGCAGTGACCAAGGGGCGGCCCTGACTGAAGCTTTCTTT.